This T cell receptor beta chain appears in the sequencing data of a study of technical replicates of blood from a handful of donors. Using immunoSEQ multiplex PCR, the repertoire was profiled, and TCRdb retains in-frame clones only, with some absent. The top ten clones hold under 0.3% of a sample with approximately 79,000 clones, approximately 96% of them seen once. The receptor comes from a human donor in good health. The sample consisted of T cells isolated from PBMCs.

The CDR3 DNA reads as TGTGCCAGCAGCCTTAATCACGAGCAGTACTTC. Amino acids: CASSLNHEQYF. J is TRBJ2-7 and V is TRBV14; D is undetermined. The V end lost 4 bases, the J end lost 5 bases, and 6 bases lay between the germline ends. Looked up from germline, CDR1 is SGHDN and CDR2 is FVKESK. CDR3 size: 11 residues.